A selection of T cell receptor beta chains follows, all from one sample in a study of cytomegalovirus exposure and HLA in healthy donors. Sequenced by immunoSEQ multiplex PCR; TCRdb stores in-frame clones only, minus some. This table has over 100,000 clones, around 73% appearing once. Material for sequencing was PBMCs. The receptors stem from a man aged 40-50 years in good health and CMV-seronegative. Both conserved end residues are trimmed from each CDR3.

CDR3: ASSPTENSPLH
J: TRBJ1-6
V: TRBV6-5

CDR3: ASSLDISYEQY
J: TRBJ2-7
V: TRBV5-6

CDR3: ASSQVQGGGYT
J: TRBJ1-2
V: TRBV14

CDR3: ASSLEVNTEAF
J: TRBJ1-1
V: TRBV7-9

CDR3: ASSFGDSSGNTIY
J: TRBJ1-3
V: TRBV5-1

CDR3: ASSRPGDSYEQY
J: TRBJ2-7
V: TRBV11-3

CDR3: ATSPGGYEQY
J: NA
V: TRBV15

CDR3: ASRDSANYGYT
J: TRBJ1-2
V: TRBV25-1

CDR3: ASTPFGKYSNQPQH
J: TRBJ1-5
V: TRBV25-1

CDR3: TTLSMNTEAF
J: TRBJ1-1
V: TRBV29-1

CDR3: ASSYSGDFRYEQY
J: TRBJ2-7
V: TRBV6-5

CDR3: ASKRGGEKLF
J: TRBJ1-4
V: TRBV2

CDR3: ASSQDVEARTGELF
J: TRBJ2-2
V: TRBV4-2

CDR3: ASSQFTLTNNEQF
J: TRBJ2-1
V: TRBV4-2

CDR3: ASSSTGIQYEQY
J: TRBJ2-7
V: TRBV19

CDR3: ASSQDKLAGGPSTDTQY
J: TRBJ2-3
V: TRBV4-2

CDR3: SARQGSSYEQY
J: TRBJ2-7
V: TRBV29-1

CDR3: ASSADHGVNSPLH
J: TRBJ1-6
V: TRBV2

CDR3: ASSQVGGWIKAEAF
J: TRBJ1-1
V: TRBV4-3

CDR3: ASSIAGANSYEQY
J: TRBJ2-7
V: TRBV19

CDR3: ASSLAPSYGYT
J: TRBJ1-2
V: TRBV5-1

CDR3: ASTAGGGNEQY
J: TRBJ2-7
V: TRBV19

CDR3: ASSRGLAGGLDTQY
J: TRBJ2-3
V: TRBV7-3

CDR3: ASSPVLGAGETQY
J: TRBJ2-5
V: TRBV7-9

CDR3: ASTRSAFYYGYT
J: TRBJ1-2
V: TRBV13

CDR3: ASFGGDRGGHEQY
J: TRBJ2-7
V: TRBV18

CDR3: ASSQVFGGAADTQY
J: TRBJ2-3
V: TRBV14

CDR3: ASSFLQGRSYEQY
J: TRBJ2-7
V: TRBV27

CDR3: ASSLDSRDTEAF
J: TRBJ1-1
V: TRBV5-4

CDR3: ASSKGQGYGYT
J: TRBJ1-2
V: TRBV7-3

CDR3: ASSIDLQYQPQH
J: TRBJ1-5
V: TRBV19

CDR3: ASSPGQNYGYT
J: TRBJ1-2
V: TRBV6-5

CDR3: ASTPWGTAKDTQY
J: TRBJ2-3
V: TRBV2

CDR3: ASSPTLAGPYNEQF
J: TRBJ2-1
V: TRBV4-1

CDR3: ASRPPGQGSEQY
J: TRBJ2-7
V: TRBV7-9

CDR3: ASSHPTAGGPGELF
J: TRBJ2-2
V: TRBV7-3

CDR3: ASRTGQGYEQY
J: TRBJ2-7
V: TRBV11-2

CDR3: ASSSGTGGTNTIY
J: TRBJ1-3
V: TRBV7-9

CDR3: ASSPGTAPGAYEQY
J: TRBJ2-7
V: TRBV27

CDR3: ASSLEPSSYNEQF
J: TRBJ2-1
V: TRBV5-6

CDR3: ASSQEMSEAGGPYEQY
J: TRBJ2-7
V: TRBV4-1

CDR3: ATQGTEISSPLH
J: TRBJ1-6
V: TRBV19

CDR3: SGAQGLMNTEAF
J: TRBJ1-1
V: TRBV29-1

CDR3: ASSPTGGGSYEQY
J: TRBJ2-7
V: TRBV7-3

CDR3: ASSLGGAYTEAF
J: TRBJ1-1
V: TRBV5-5

CDR3: ASSAEQGAYTEAF
J: TRBJ1-1
V: TRBV2

CDR3: ASSLLASPDTQY
J: TRBJ2-3
V: TRBV27

CDR3: ASSFSGGEQF
J: TRBJ2-1
V: TRBV6-1

CDR3: ASSVAASLSGEQY
J: TRBJ2-7
V: TRBV9

CDR3: ASSYSAQGNYGYT
J: TRBJ1-2
V: TRBV6-5

CDR3: ASRGTFATNEKLF
J: TRBJ1-4
V: TRBV4-1

CDR3: ASSLEPDRGGGNTIY
J: TRBJ1-3
V: TRBV7-6

CDR3: ASSQEPSGQSSYEQY
J: TRBJ2-7
V: TRBV4-3

CDR3: SSSPNTEIFYEQY
J: TRBJ2-7
V: TRBV11-1

CDR3: ASSPLISPAGNEQF
J: TRBJ2-1
V: TRBV7-2

CDR3: ATSRDHGGGTGTQY
J: TRBJ2-3
V: TRBV15

CDR3: ASSLLGTGKEKLF
J: TRBJ1-4
V: TRBV5-1

CDR3: ASSLDRVYEQY
J: TRBJ2-7
V: TRBV14

CDR3: ASSLHGTSVGYT
J: TRBJ1-2
V: TRBV7-8

CDR3: ASSSPLAGQEF
J: TRBJ2-1
V: TRBV28